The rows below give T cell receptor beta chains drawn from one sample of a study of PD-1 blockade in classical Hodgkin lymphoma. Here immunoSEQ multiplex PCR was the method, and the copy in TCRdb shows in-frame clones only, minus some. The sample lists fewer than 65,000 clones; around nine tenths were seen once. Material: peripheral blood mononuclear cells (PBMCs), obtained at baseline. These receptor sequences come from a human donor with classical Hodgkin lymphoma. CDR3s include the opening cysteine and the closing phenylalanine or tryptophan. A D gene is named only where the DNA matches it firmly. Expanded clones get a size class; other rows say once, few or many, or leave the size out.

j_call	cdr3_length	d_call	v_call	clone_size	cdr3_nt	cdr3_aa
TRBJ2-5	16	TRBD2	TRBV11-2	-	TGTGCCAGCAGCCCGAGCGGGGGGTCGTACCAAGAGACCCAGTACTTC	CASSPSGGSYQETQYF
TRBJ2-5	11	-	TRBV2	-	TGTGCCAGCAGTGTTGGGGAGACCCAGTACTTC	CASSVGETQYF
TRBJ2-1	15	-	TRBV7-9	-	TGTGCCAGCAGCCCGGGAGTTCACTCCTACAATGAGCAGTTCTTC	CASSPGVHSYNEQFF
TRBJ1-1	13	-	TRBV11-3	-	TGTGCCAGCAGCTTAGATCGAGTCACTGAAGCTTTCTTT	CASSLDRVTEAFF
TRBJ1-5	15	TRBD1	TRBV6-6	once	TGTGCCAGCAGTCAACAGGGGTATAGCAATCAGCCCCAGCATTTT	CASSQQGYSNQPQHF
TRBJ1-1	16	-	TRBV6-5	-	TGTGCCAGCAGTTACGGCGGGGGCCTCCTGAGGACTGAAGCTTTCTTT	CASSYGGGLLRTEAFF
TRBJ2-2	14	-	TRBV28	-	TGTGCCAGCAGTTTATTTTCGGGCACCGGGGAGCTGTTTTTT	CASSLFSGTGELFF
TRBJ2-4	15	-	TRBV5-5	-	TGTGCCAGCAGCTTGGGGGATATAGCCAAAAACATTCAGTACTTC	CASSLGDIAKNIQYF
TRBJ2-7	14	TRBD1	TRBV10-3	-	TGTGCCATCACCCCCACAGGGGGGATTCACGAGCAGTACTTC	CAITPTGGIHEQYF
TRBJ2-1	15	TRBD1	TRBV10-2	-	TGCGCCAGCAGTGAGTCGACAGGGGCGATCAATGAGCAGTTCTTC	CASSESTGAINEQFF
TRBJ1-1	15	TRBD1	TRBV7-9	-	TGTGCCAGCACCCACAGGGGCGCAGTGAACACTGAAGCTTTCTTT	CASTHRGAVNTEAFF
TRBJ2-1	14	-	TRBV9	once	TGTGCCAGCAGTGATAGTGGTTCCTACAATGAGCAGTTCTTC	CASSDSGSYNEQFF
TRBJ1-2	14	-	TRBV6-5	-	TGTGCCAGCAGTCAACAGGGACCTCAGGGCCTCTACACCTTC	CASSQQGPQGLYTF
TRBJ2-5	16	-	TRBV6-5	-	TGTGCCAGCAGTTACAGCCAGGGGGGCGGCCAAGAGACCCAGTACTTC	CASSYSQGGGQETQYF
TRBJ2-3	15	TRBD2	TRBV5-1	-	TGCGCCAGCAGCTTGAGCACTAGCGGCGGGGGTACGCAGTATTTT	CASSLSTSGGGTQYF
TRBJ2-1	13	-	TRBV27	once	TGTGCCAGCAGTTTTGTAGGCAACAATGAGCAGTTCTTC	CASSFVGNNEQFF
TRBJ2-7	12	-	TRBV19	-	TGTGCCAGTAGTTTCGGCCCCTCCGAGCAGTACTTC	CASSFGPSEQYF
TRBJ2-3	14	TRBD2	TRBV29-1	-	TGCAGCGTTGACCGGGGACTAGCCACAGATACGCAGTATTTT	CSVDRGLATDTQYF
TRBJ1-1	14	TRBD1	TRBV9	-	TGTGCCAGCAGCGCGACAGGGGCGGACACTGAAGCTTTCTTT	CASSATGADTEAFF
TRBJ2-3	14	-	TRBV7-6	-	TGTGCCAGCAGCCAGGCGCTCACCACAGATACGCAGTATTTT	CASSQALTTDTQYF
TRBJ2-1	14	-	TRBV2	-	TGTGCCAGCAGCCCACCCCGACAGCCCAATGAGCAGTTCTTC	CASSPPRQPNEQFF
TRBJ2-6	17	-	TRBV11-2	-	TGTGCCAGCAGCTTCGGGTATACAGGGACTGGGGCCAACGTCCTGACTTTC	CASSFGYTGTGANVLTF
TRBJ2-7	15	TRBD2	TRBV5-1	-	TGCGCCAGCAGCTCGGGGGGACTAGCGAATTACGAGCAGTACTTC	CASSSGGLANYEQYF
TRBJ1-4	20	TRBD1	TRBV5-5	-	TGTGCCAGCAGCTTTCTTCCGGGACAGGGAGAGAGGGCAACTAATGAAAAACTGTTTTTT	CASSFLPGQGERATNEKLFF
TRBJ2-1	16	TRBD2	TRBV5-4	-	TGTGCCAGCAGCTCCTCCGGGACTATAATCGGCAATGAGCAGTTCTTC	CASSSSGTIIGNEQFF
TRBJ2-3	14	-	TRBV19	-	TGTGCCAGTAGTAGGACCGCTTTTCCAGATACGCAGTATTTT	CASSRTAFPDTQYF
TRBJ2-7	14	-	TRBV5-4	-	TGTGCCAGCAGCCAAGGACAGAGCTCCTACGAGCAGTACTTC	CASSQGQSSYEQYF
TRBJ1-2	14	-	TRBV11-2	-	TGTGCCAGCAGCTTGACACAATCTAACTATGGCTACACCTTC	CASSLTQSNYGYTF
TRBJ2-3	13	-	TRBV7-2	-	TGTGCCAGCAGCTTAGTCCGCACAGATACGCAGTATTTT	CASSLVRTDTQYF
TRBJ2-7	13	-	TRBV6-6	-	TGTGCCAGCAGTTACGGCCCTTCCTACGAGCAGTACTTC	CASSYGPSYEQYF
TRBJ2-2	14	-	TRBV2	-	TGTGCCAGCAGTATAGGACAGAACACCGGGGAGCTGTTTTTT	CASSIGQNTGELFF
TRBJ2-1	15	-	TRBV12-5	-	TGTGCTAGTGGTTCACCGGGGGGCAGTGGCTATGAGCAGTTCTTC	CASGSPGGSGYEQFF
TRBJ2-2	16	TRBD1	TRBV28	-	TGTGCCAGCAGTCCCGCACTTCTGACAGGGCCCGGGGAGCTGTTTTTT	CASSPALLTGPGELFF
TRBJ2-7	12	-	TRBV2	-	TGTGCCAGCAGTGTTACAGGTGGCGAGCAGTACTTC	CASSVTGGEQYF
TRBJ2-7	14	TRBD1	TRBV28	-	TGTGCCAGCTGCGGGACAGGGGGCTCCTACGAGCAGTACTTC	CASCGTGGSYEQYF
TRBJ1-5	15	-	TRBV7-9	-	TGTGCCAGCAGCTTAGGAACGGATAGCAATCAGCCCCAGCATTTT	CASSLGTDSNQPQHF
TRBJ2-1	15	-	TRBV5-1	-	TGCGCCAGCAGCTTGGTTCTAGAAGATAGGAATGAGCAGTTCTTC	CASSLVLEDRNEQFF
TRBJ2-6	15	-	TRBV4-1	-	TGCGCCAGCAGCCAAGGCGGGCAGGCTGCCAACGTCCTGACTTTC	CASSQGGQAANVLTF
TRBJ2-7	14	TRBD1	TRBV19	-	TGTGCCAGTAGTTCGGGACAGGGAACCTACGAGCAGTACTTC	CASSSGQGTYEQYF
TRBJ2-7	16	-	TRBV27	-	TGTGCCAGCAGTTCTAGGGTGGGGGGGGCCCTCTACGAGCAGTACTTC	CASSSRVGGALYEQYF
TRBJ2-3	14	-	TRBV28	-	TGTGCCAGCAGTTTATTTAGCGGCACAGATACGCAGTATTTT	CASSLFSGTDTQYF
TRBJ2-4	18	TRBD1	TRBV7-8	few	TGTGCCAGCAGCTTAGGCCCCTTCCGGGACAGGGGGGAAAACATTCAGTACTTC	CASSLGPFRDRGENIQYF
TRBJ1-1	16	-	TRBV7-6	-	TGTGCCAGCAGCTCCTATGGGGCAACCTCGAACACTGAAGCTTTCTTT	CASSSYGATSNTEAFF
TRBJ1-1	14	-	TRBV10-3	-	TGTGCCATCGGCGAGGAAAGGATGAACACTGAAGCTTTCTTT	CAIGEERMNTEAFF
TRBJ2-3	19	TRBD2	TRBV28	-	TGTGCCAGCAGTTCGTTCCACAGGACCACTAGCGGGAGTCCAGATACGCAGTATTTT	CASSSFHRTTSGSPDTQYF
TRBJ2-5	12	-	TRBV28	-	TGTGCCAGCAGTTTTTTTGCCCACGGCCAGTACTTC	CASSFFAHGQYF
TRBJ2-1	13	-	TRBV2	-	TGTGCCAGCAGTCGGGACTCCTACAATGAGCAGTTCTTC	CASSRDSYNEQFF
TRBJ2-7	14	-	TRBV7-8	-	TGTGCCAGCAGCTTAGTCCAGAACGCCTACGAGCAGTACTTC	CASSLVQNAYEQYF
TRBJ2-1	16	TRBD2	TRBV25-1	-	TGTGCCAGCAGTGAATCACTAGCGGGGGGGCTCGGTGAGCAGTTCTTC	CASSESLAGGLGEQFF
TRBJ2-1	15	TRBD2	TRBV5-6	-	TGTGCCAGCAGCTTCCTGACTAGCCGTTACAATGAGCAGTTCTTC	CASSFLTSRYNEQFF
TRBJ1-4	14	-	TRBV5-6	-	TGTGCCAGCAGCTTGCAAGCGGCTGGTGAAAAACTGTTTTTT	CASSLQAAGEKLFF